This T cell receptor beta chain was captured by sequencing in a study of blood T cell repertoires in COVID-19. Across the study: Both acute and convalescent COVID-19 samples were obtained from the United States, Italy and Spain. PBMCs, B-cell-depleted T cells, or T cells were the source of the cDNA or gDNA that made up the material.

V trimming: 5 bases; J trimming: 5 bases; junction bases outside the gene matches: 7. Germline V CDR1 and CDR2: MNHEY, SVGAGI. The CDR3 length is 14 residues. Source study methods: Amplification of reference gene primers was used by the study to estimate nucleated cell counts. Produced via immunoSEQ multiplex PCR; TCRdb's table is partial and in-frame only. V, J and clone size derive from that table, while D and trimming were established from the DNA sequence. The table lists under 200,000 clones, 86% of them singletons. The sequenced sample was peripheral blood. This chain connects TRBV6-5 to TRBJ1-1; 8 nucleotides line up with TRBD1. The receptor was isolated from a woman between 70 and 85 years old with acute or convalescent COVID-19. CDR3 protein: CASSPDRGGTEAFF. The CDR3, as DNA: TGTGCCAGCAGTCCAGACAGGGGTGGAACTGAAGCTTTCTTT.